This paragraph covers one T cell receptor beta chain sequence. Generated by immunoSEQ multiplex PCR, the TCRdb table keeps only in-frame clones and is missing some. The data show some 1,200 clones, with roughly 30% seen just once and around 28% held by the top ten. This record comes from a study of T cells in localized non-small cell lung cancer. Germline V gene data show CDR1 as LNHDA and CDR2 as SQIVND (reference sequence). V gave up 8 bases and J gave up 8 bases; unmatched junction bases: 11. The CDR3 has 15 amino acids. This clonotype originated in a man between 40 and 75 years old with stage I squamous cell lung carcinoma. This material consisted of normal lung tissue next to the tumor, taken before any cancer treatment. V usage is TRBV19 and J usage is TRBJ2-1; TRBD2 matches at 11 bases. CDR3: CASAASGGSGDEQFF. The CDR3, as DNA: TGTGCCAGTGCGGCTAGCGGGGGGTCGGGGGATGAGCAGTTCTTC.